The rows below give T cell receptor beta chains drawn from one sample of a study of cytomegalovirus exposure and HLA in healthy donors. The method was immunoSEQ multiplex PCR; TCRdb's version includes in-frame clones alone and lacks a portion of them. This table has 100,000 to 150,000 clones, over 50% appearing once. Sequencing was done on a sample of PBMCs. These TCRs come from a woman in her thirties or forties in good health and CMV-seropositive. Both conserved end residues are part of each CDR3. Fields, in order: V gene, CDR3 length, D gene, J gene, clone size, CDR3 DNA, CDR3 protein. A D gene is named only where the DNA matches it firmly. Clone size is shown for a subset of rows, as once, few, many or a class of expanded clone.

V gene: TRBV7-9
CDR3 length: 13
D gene: NA
J gene: TRBJ1-1
clone size: few
CDR3 DNA: TGTGCCAGCAGCTTAGGGGGGGACACTGAAGCTTTCTTT
CDR3 protein: CASSLGGDTEAFF

V gene: TRBV27
CDR3 length: 13
D gene: TRBD1
J gene: TRBJ1-1
clone size: NA
CDR3 DNA: TGTGCCAGCAGTTTATACGGGACAGTGAAAACTTTCTTT
CDR3 protein: CASSLYGTVKTFF

V gene: TRBV5-1
CDR3 length: 14
D gene: NA
J gene: TRBJ2-7
clone size: NA
CDR3 DNA: TGCGCCAGCAGCTTGGAGACAGTTTCCTACGAGCAGTACTTC
CDR3 protein: CASSLETVSYEQYF

V gene: TRBV7-6
CDR3 length: 15
D gene: TRBD1
J gene: TRBJ2-7
clone size: NA
CDR3 DNA: TGTGCCAGCAGCCCCGAGTGGGCAGGGGGCCACGAGCAGTACTTC
CDR3 protein: CASSPEWAGGHEQYF

V gene: TRBV21-1
CDR3 length: 15
D gene: NA
J gene: TRBJ1-2
clone size: NA
CDR3 DNA: TGTGCCAGCAGCAAAAAAGCGGGGGAGGTCTATGGCTACACCTTC
CDR3 protein: CASSKKAGEVYGYTF

V gene: TRBV5-1
CDR3 length: 16
D gene: NA
J gene: TRBJ1-2
clone size: NA
CDR3 DNA: TGCGCCAGTCGCGCACTTGTCCCGACAGCTAACTATGGCTACACCTTC
CDR3 protein: CASRALVPTANYGYTF

V gene: TRBV19
CDR3 length: 14
D gene: TRBD1
J gene: TRBJ1-1
clone size: NA
CDR3 DNA: TGTGCCAGTAGCCCACAGGGGGCATCGACTGAAGCTTTCTTT
CDR3 protein: CASSPQGASTEAFF

V gene: TRBV6-1
CDR3 length: 14
D gene: TRBD2
J gene: TRBJ2-1
clone size: medium-sized
CDR3 DNA: TGTGCCAGCGACAGACTAGCGGAAAACAATGAGCAGTTCTTC
CDR3 protein: CASDRLAENNEQFF

V gene: TRBV6-1
CDR3 length: 23
D gene: TRBD1
J gene: TRBJ1-5
clone size: NA
CDR3 DNA: TGTGCCAGCAGTGAAGCTTGGATAAAGCCCGGGACAGTCCAAATGAATAGCAATCAGCCCCAGCATTTT
CDR3 protein: CASSEAWIKPGTVQMNSNQPQHF

V gene: TRBV29-1
CDR3 length: 12
D gene: TRBD2
J gene: TRBJ2-1
clone size: few
CDR3 DNA: TGCAGCGTTTCTAGCGGGAGCGATGAGCAGTTCTTC
CDR3 protein: CSVSSGSDEQFF

V gene: TRBV5-1
CDR3 length: 15
D gene: TRBD1
J gene: TRBJ2-7
clone size: NA
CDR3 DNA: TGCGCCAGCAGCGAGGGGACAGGGGCTTCCTACGAGCAGTACTTC
CDR3 protein: CASSEGTGASYEQYF

V gene: TRBV11-3
CDR3 length: 14
D gene: NA
J gene: TRBJ2-2
clone size: medium-sized
CDR3 DNA: TGTGCCAGCAGCTTACGGGGGGCTAACGGGGAGCTGTTTTTT
CDR3 protein: CASSLRGANGELFF

V gene: TRBV6-5
CDR3 length: 15
D gene: TRBD1
J gene: TRBJ2-7
clone size: NA
CDR3 DNA: TGTGCCAGCAGTTACTCGGGGGACAGAAACTACGAGCAGTACTTC
CDR3 protein: CASSYSGDRNYEQYF

V gene: TRBV10-2
CDR3 length: 14
D gene: NA
J gene: TRBJ1-6
clone size: NA
CDR3 DNA: TGCGCCAGCGGCGGGACTGGGAATAATTCACCCCTCCACTTT
CDR3 protein: CASGGTGNNSPLHF

V gene: TRBV4-2
CDR3 length: 15
D gene: TRBD2
J gene: TRBJ2-7
clone size: NA
CDR3 DNA: TGTGCCAGCAGCCAGATTAGCGGGGGCTCCTACGAGCAGTACTTC
CDR3 protein: CASSQISGGSYEQYF

V gene: TRBV28
CDR3 length: 18
D gene: TRBD2
J gene: TRBJ2-1
clone size: few
CDR3 DNA: TGTGCCAGCAGTCCCAGAATAGCGGGAGAGGCCGGATACAATGAGCAGTTCTTC
CDR3 protein: CASSPRIAGEAGYNEQFF

V gene: TRBV7-9
CDR3 length: 17
D gene: TRBD1
J gene: TRBJ1-1
clone size: NA
CDR3 DNA: TGTGCCAGCAGCCCCGGACAGGGGATAATTATGAACACTGAAGCTTTCTTT
CDR3 protein: CASSPGQGIIMNTEAFF

V gene: TRBV19
CDR3 length: 13
D gene: TRBD1
J gene: TRBJ1-2
clone size: once
CDR3 DNA: TGTGCCAGTAGTATTACAGGGGTAGATGGCTACACCTTC
CDR3 protein: CASSITGVDGYTF

V gene: TRBV6-5
CDR3 length: 15
D gene: TRBD1
J gene: TRBJ1-5
clone size: NA
CDR3 DNA: TGTGCCAGCACTCCAGGGCAGGGGGCAGAACAGCCCCAGCATTTT
CDR3 protein: CASTPGQGAEQPQHF

V gene: TRBV21-1
CDR3 length: 20
D gene: NA
J gene: TRBJ2-4
clone size: NA
CDR3 DNA: TGTGCCAGCAGCAAAGCCCGACAAGGATCAATTAATCTAGCCAAAAACATTCAGTACTTC
CDR3 protein: CASSKARQGSINLAKNIQYF

V gene: TRBV7-9
CDR3 length: 13
D gene: NA
J gene: TRBJ2-7
clone size: NA
CDR3 DNA: TGTGCCAGCAGCTTAAGCGGTTCCTACGAGCAGTACTTC
CDR3 protein: CASSLSGSYEQYF

V gene: TRBV7-6
CDR3 length: 16
D gene: NA
J gene: TRBJ2-3
clone size: few
CDR3 DNA: TGTGCCAGCAGCTTAGGGACTCATCTAGCCTCAGATACGCAGTATTTT
CDR3 protein: CASSLGTHLASDTQYF

V gene: TRBV30
CDR3 length: 12
D gene: NA
J gene: TRBJ1-2
clone size: NA
CDR3 DNA: TGTGCCTGGAGTGTAACCGGAGATGGCTACACCTTC
CDR3 protein: CAWSVTGDGYTF

V gene: TRBV5-1
CDR3 length: 16
D gene: NA
J gene: TRBJ1-1
clone size: NA
CDR3 DNA: TGCGCCAGCAGCTTGGAGGCGGTCCGTGAGAACACTGAAGCTTTCTTT
CDR3 protein: CASSLEAVRENTEAFF

V gene: TRBV28
CDR3 length: 16
D gene: TRBD1
J gene: TRBJ1-5
clone size: once
CDR3 DNA: TGTGCCAGCAGTAGCGATCGACAGGGACCATATCAGCCCCAGCATTTT
CDR3 protein: CASSSDRQGPYQPQHF

V gene: TRBV6-5
CDR3 length: 15
D gene: NA
J gene: TRBJ2-1
clone size: NA
CDR3 DNA: TGTGCCAGCAGTTACTCCGGAGAAACTAGGAATGAGCAGTTCTTC
CDR3 protein: CASSYSGETRNEQFF

V gene: TRBV28
CDR3 length: 14
D gene: NA
J gene: TRBJ1-4
clone size: NA
CDR3 DNA: TGTGCCAGCAGTAAGGGGGGGGCTAATGAAAAACTGTTTTTT
CDR3 protein: CASSKGGANEKLFF

V gene: TRBV7-2
CDR3 length: 14
D gene: NA
J gene: TRBJ2-7
clone size: NA
CDR3 DNA: TGTGCCAGCAGCTTAGCGGGGAGAGTTTACGAGCAGTACTTC
CDR3 protein: CASSLAGRVYEQYF

V gene: TRBV11-3
CDR3 length: 12
D gene: NA
J gene: TRBJ2-3
clone size: NA
CDR3 DNA: TGTGCCAGCAGCTTAGTCTCAGATACGCAGTATTTT
CDR3 protein: CASSLVSDTQYF

V gene: TRBV5-1
CDR3 length: 14
D gene: TRBD1
J gene: TRBJ2-1
clone size: NA
CDR3 DNA: TGCGCCAGCAGCCAGGGACAGGGGGCCCATGAGCAGTTCTTC
CDR3 protein: CASSQGQGAHEQFF

V gene: TRBV5-1
CDR3 length: 14
D gene: TRBD1
J gene: TRBJ1-6
clone size: NA
CDR3 DNA: TGCGCCAGCAGTGTCGACAGGGATGTCTCACCCCTCCACTTT
CDR3 protein: CASSVDRDVSPLHF

V gene: TRBV6-5
CDR3 length: 14
D gene: NA
J gene: TRBJ1-2
clone size: NA
CDR3 DNA: TGTGCCAGCAGTTACCGGCCAGGGAACTATGGCTACACCTTC
CDR3 protein: CASSYRPGNYGYTF

V gene: TRBV6-4
CDR3 length: 13
D gene: NA
J gene: TRBJ2-5
clone size: NA
CDR3 DNA: TGTGCCAGCAGTGACGGGCCGAAAGAGACCCAGTACTTC
CDR3 protein: CASSDGPKETQYF

V gene: TRBV29-1
CDR3 length: 14
D gene: NA
J gene: TRBJ2-7
clone size: few
CDR3 DNA: TGCAGCGTCCCCGGACAGTCGGCGGACTACGAGCAGTACTTC
CDR3 protein: CSVPGQSADYEQYF

V gene: TRBV2
CDR3 length: 13
D gene: NA
J gene: TRBJ2-5
clone size: NA
CDR3 DNA: TGTGCCAGCAGCGGAAACGAGGGAGAGACCCAGTACTTC
CDR3 protein: CASSGNEGETQYF

V gene: TRBV13
CDR3 length: 16
D gene: NA
J gene: TRBJ2-1
clone size: NA
CDR3 DNA: TGTGCCAGCAGCTTGGGCCAGGGGTCGTACTACAATGAGCAGTTCTTC
CDR3 protein: CASSLGQGSYYNEQFF

V gene: TRBV9
CDR3 length: 15
D gene: NA
J gene: TRBJ1-5
clone size: few
CDR3 DNA: TGTGCCAGCAGCGTAGGGGACACACCGGGGCAGCCCCAGCATTTT
CDR3 protein: CASSVGDTPGQPQHF

V gene: TRBV9
CDR3 length: 14
D gene: TRBD1
J gene: TRBJ2-1
clone size: few
CDR3 DNA: TGTGCCAGCAGCGTTCAGGACAGGGGGTTTGAGCAGTTCTTC
CDR3 protein: CASSVQDRGFEQFF

V gene: TRBV5-4
CDR3 length: 18
D gene: TRBD1
J gene: TRBJ2-1
clone size: NA
CDR3 DNA: TGTGCCAGCAGCCCCCCGGGACAGGGGGGGACCCCCTACAATGAGCAGTTCTTC
CDR3 protein: CASSPPGQGGTPYNEQFF

V gene: TRBV4-1
CDR3 length: 16
D gene: TRBD1
J gene: TRBJ2-7
clone size: NA
CDR3 DNA: TGCGCCAGCAGCCAAGAAGCGGACAGGGGGCGATACGAGCAGTACTTC
CDR3 protein: CASSQEADRGRYEQYF

V gene: TRBV7-9
CDR3 length: 16
D gene: NA
J gene: TRBJ1-1
clone size: NA
CDR3 DNA: TGTGCCAGCAGCTTAACCTCCGGGACACCCTTTTGGGAAGCTTTCTTT
CDR3 protein: CASSLTSGTPFWEAFF

V gene: TRBV7-9
CDR3 length: 14
D gene: NA
J gene: TRBJ2-5
clone size: NA
CDR3 DNA: TGTGCCAGCAGCCCAGGGGAGGGGGAGGAGACCCAGTACTTC
CDR3 protein: CASSPGEGEETQYF

V gene: TRBV28
CDR3 length: 14
D gene: NA
J gene: TRBJ1-1
clone size: NA
CDR3 DNA: TGTGCCAGCAGTTTACGGGGACATAACACTGAAGCTTTCTTT
CDR3 protein: CASSLRGHNTEAFF

V gene: TRBV27
CDR3 length: 13
D gene: NA
J gene: TRBJ1-1
clone size: NA
CDR3 DNA: TGTGCCAGCAGTTTAAGGGGAAGTGACATTCCTTTCTTT
CDR3 protein: CASSLRGSDIPFF

V gene: TRBV10-1
CDR3 length: 15
D gene: TRBD1
J gene: TRBJ2-5
clone size: NA
CDR3 DNA: TGCGCCAGCAGTCCTACCCGGACAGGGCAAGAGACCCAGTACTTC
CDR3 protein: CASSPTRTGQETQYF

V gene: TRBV27
CDR3 length: 13
D gene: NA
J gene: TRBJ1-5
clone size: NA
CDR3 DNA: TGTGCCAGCAGCCCACTTCTCGATCAGCCCCAGCATTTT
CDR3 protein: CASSPLLDQPQHF

V gene: TRBV9
CDR3 length: 15
D gene: TRBD2
J gene: TRBJ2-7
clone size: few
CDR3 DNA: TGTGCCAGCAGCGCAGATGCAGCGGGACCCTACGAGCAGTACTTC
CDR3 protein: CASSADAAGPYEQYF

V gene: TRBV6-1
CDR3 length: 15
D gene: NA
J gene: TRBJ1-3
clone size: NA
CDR3 DNA: TGTGCCAGCAGAGCAGGGGCAGACTCTGGAAACACCATATATTTT
CDR3 protein: CASRAGADSGNTIYF

V gene: TRBV6-1
CDR3 length: 15
D gene: TRBD1
J gene: TRBJ1-1
clone size: NA
CDR3 DNA: TGTGCCAGCAGTTTGCAGGGGGCTTGGAACACTGAAGCTTTCTTT
CDR3 protein: CASSLQGAWNTEAFF

V gene: TRBV5-1
CDR3 length: 14
D gene: NA
J gene: TRBJ1-1
clone size: NA
CDR3 DNA: TGCGCCAGCAGCTCGAGAATCAGGGACACTGAAGCTTTCTTT
CDR3 protein: CASSSRIRDTEAFF

V gene: TRBV7-9
CDR3 length: 15
D gene: NA
J gene: TRBJ1-2
clone size: NA
CDR3 DNA: TGTGCCAGCAGCTTAGGGCGGTCCCTATTCTATGGCTACACCTTC
CDR3 protein: CASSLGRSLFYGYTF